This TCR beta chain appears in the sequencing data of a study of beta chain features in type 1 diabetes. Findings of the study overall: TCRB repertoires of naive, central memory and Treg cells appeared more similar among patients than among healthy donors.

One heparinised blood draw, averaging roughly 0.11 L, came from each donor. Losses at the gene ends were 3 bases for V and 8 bases for J; bases not matched to a gene: 5. The CDR3 covers 13 residues. Per the germline V gene, CDR1 is SGDLS and CDR2 is YYNGEE. This clone was seen more than once but under ten times. Its antigen is not known. What was sequenced were expressed TCRB transcripts, since all of the isolated RNA had been reverse transcribed. Profiled with immunoSEQ multiplex PCR; TCRdb holds only in-frame clones, not every one. The profile shows about 350,000 clones, about 18% of them singletons.

Source material: naive CD4+ T cells from blood. The rearrangement uses TRBV9 and TRBJ1-2, with 9 bases that match TRBD1. This clonotype was obtained from a woman aged 18 to 35 in good health. The chain's CDR3 is CASSAGTGKGYTF. Written as DNA, the CDR3 is TGTGCCAGCAGCGCAGGGACAGGGAAAGGCTACACCTTC.